The 4 T cell receptor beta chains presented below share a single source sample, sequenced in a study of early T cells in non-severe SARS-CoV-2 infection. MiXCR was run by TCRdb on the 5' RACE reads, yielding one entry per CDR3 protein. The sample records some 98,000 distinct CDR3 sequences, about 10% being singletons. The specimen was whole blood. These receptors were taken from an adult who was a healthcare worker with PCR-confirmed SARS-CoV-2 infection or an uninfected control (not recorded which).

The chain is built from TRBV27 and TRBJ1-1; tentative D call: TRBD1 (6 bases). This CDR3 has 14 amino acids. Between the trimmed V and J ends, which lost 5 bases and 6 bases, there was a span of 16 bases. Germline lookup yields CDR1 MNHEY and CDR2 SMNVEV (reference sequence). Written as DNA, the CDR3 is TGTGCCAGCAGTGGGCGGGGGGCGAGGTCTGAAGCTTTCTTT. Translated: CASSGRGARSEAFF.

This clonotype was counted ten times or more. The gene calls are TRBV11-2 and TRBJ2-7, with 9 bases aligning to TRBD1. The CDR3 is made up of 14 amino acids. J lost 9 bases, V lost 5 bases, and 11 bases had no gene match. Germline loops: CDR1 SGHAT, CDR2 FQNNGV. The DNA for the CDR3 is TGTGCCAGCAGCGCTACAGGGGGCGCACGGGGGCAGTACTTC. The encoded protein is CASSATGGARGQYF.

In this sample, this clonotype turned up a few times. The J gene is TRBJ2-5, the V gene TRBV5-1; D unclear. Looked up from germline, CDR1 is SGHRS and CDR2 is YFSETQ. The V gene lost 0 bases and the J gene lost 1 base, with 10 bases spanning the gap. The CDR3 extends over 15 amino acids. CDR3 nucleotide sequence: TGCGCCAGCAGCTTGGTTTCCGGCAGCCAAGAGACCCAGTACTTC. Encoded protein: CASSLVSGSQETQYF.

The gene calls are TRBV5-1 and TRBJ2-1, with 9 nucleotides matching TRBD1. The CDR3 runs to 12 residues. With 5 bases clipped from V and 9 bases from J, the junction kept 3 bases outside the gene matches. Germline assignment: CDR1 SGHRS and CDR2 YFSETQ. The CDR3 protein is CASRPTGGEQFF. Written as DNA, the CDR3 is TGCGCCAGCAGGCCGACAGGGGGTGAGCAGTTCTTC. The complete variable domain, with remaining parts taken from reference TRBV5-1 and TRBJ2-1, reads KAGVTQTPRYLIKTRGQQVTLSCSPISGHRSVSWYQQTPGQGLQFLFEYFSETQRNKGNFPGRFSGRQFSNSRSEMNVSTLELGDSALYLCASRPTGGEQFFGPGTRLTVL.